These 26 T cell receptor beta chains were sequenced from one sample in a study of fetal regulatory T cell absence and autoimmunity. Profiling relied on immunoSEQ multiplex PCR, and the TCRdb table lists in-frame clones only, not all of them. The sample has some 87,000 clones, about 78% seen once. Sample: pancreas tissue. These receptor sequences come from a male donor with IPEX syndrome.

This chain uses TRBV29-1 with TRBJ1-2; D remains ambiguous. Trimming took off 3 bases at V and 4 bases at J, with 3 bases between the two ends. The CDR3 totals 10 residues. Looked up from germline, CDR1 is SQVTM and CDR2 is ANQGSEA. CDR3 in amino acids: CSVDLYGYTF. For the CDR3, the DNA is TGCAGCGTTGACCTCTATGGCTACACCTTC.

This chain connects TRBV7-9 to TRBJ2-7; D perhaps matches TRBD1 (6 bases). The germline V gene has CDR1 SEHNR and CDR2 FQNEAQ (reference sequence). CDR3 length: 16 residues. The V end was cut by 3 bases, the J end by 4 bases, with 19 bases between. CDR3: CASSLEGGWGPYEQYF. CDR3 coding DNA: TGTGCCAGCAGCTTGGAAGGCGGCTGGGGGCCATACGAGCAGTACTTC.

The gene calls are TRBV7-9 and TRBJ1-1; D gene unclear. Germline values: CDR1 SEHNR, CDR2 FQNEAQ (reference sequence). This CDR3 has 13 residues. V was shortened by 4 bases and J by 2 bases, with 8 bases between the two germline ends. CDR3 loop: CASSSTDNTEAFF. The CDR3 bases are TGTGCCAGCAGCTCGACGGATAACACTGAAGCTTTCTTT.

The gene calls are TRBV7-9 and TRBJ2-2, with D maybe TRBD1 (6 bases). This CDR3 spans 15 amino acids. Germline V gene data show CDR1 as SEHNR and CDR2 as FQNEAQ (reference sequence). V gave up 6 bases and J gave up 7 bases, with 18 bases separating them. CDR3 amino acids: CASRFATGPGGELFF. CDR3 nucleotides: TGTGCCAGCAGATTTGCGACAGGCCCGGGCGGGGAGCTGTTTTTT.

In DNA, the CDR3 is TGTGCCAGCAGTTACTCGACAGGGGGCAATCAGCCCCAGCATTTT. Translation: CASSYSTGGNQPQHF. The V gene is TRBV6-5, the J gene TRBJ1-5, with 8 bases identical to TRBD1. This CDR3 contains 15 residues. V was clipped by 0 bases and J by 2 bases; unmatched bases: 0. Germline assignment: CDR1 MNHEY and CDR2 SVGAGI.

The chain employs TRBV19 and TRBJ2-1; 11 positions agree with TRBD2. Trimming took 3 bases from V and 2 from J; bases not matched to a gene: 12. Germline loops: CDR1 LNHDA, CDR2 SQIVND (reference sequence). This CDR3 has 19 amino acids. CDR3 loop: CASSICLAGGPKAYNEQFF. The CDR3 bases are TGTGCCAGTAGTATTTGTTTAGCGGGGGGGCCTAAGGCCTACAATGAGCAGTTCTTC.

The chain uses TRBV9 and TRBJ2-7; 9 nucleotides line up with TRBD2. Germline V gene sequence: CDR1 SGDLS, CDR2 YYNGEE. After removal of 0 bases from V and 0 bases from J, the junction contained 4 bases not matched to a gene. The CDR3 sequence is 16 residues long. The CDR3: CASSVGQLAGSYEQYF. In DNA, the CDR3 is TGTGCCAGCAGCGTAGGCCAACTAGCGGGCTCCTACGAGCAGTACTTC.

CDR3 protein: CASSEGLAGRTQYF. The CDR3 nucleotides read TGTGCCAGCAGCGAGGGACTAGCGGGAAGGACCCAGTACTTC. This chain uses TRBV5-4 with TRBJ2-5, with 13 bases matching TRBD2. The CDR3 contains 14 residues. In germline, CDR1 is SGHNT, CDR2 YYREEE (reference sequence). V lost 4 bases to trimming and J lost 7 bases; unmatched junction nucleotides: 4. The entire variable domain, with the rest obtained from reference TRBV5-4 and TRBJ2-5, is as follows: ETGVTQSPTHLIKTRGQQVTLRCSSQSGHNTVSWYQQALGQGPQFIFQYYREEENGRGNFPPRFSGLQFPNYSSELNVNALELDDSALYLCASSEGLAGRTQYFGPGTRLLVL.

J is TRBJ1-5 and V is TRBV5-8; tentative D call: TRBD1 (6 bases). Germline-derived CDR1 and CDR2 are SGHTS and YDEGEE. The germline V and J ends were trimmed by 4 bases and 3 bases, with 8 bases remaining between them. There are 13 residues in the CDR3. The CDR3 coding sequence is TGTGCCAGCAGCCGGGGGCCCAATCAGCCCCAGCATTTT. Translated: CASSRGPNQPQHF.

The genes are TRBV28 and TRBJ2-1; D could derive from TRBD1 or TRBD2 (5 bases each). This CDR3 has 16 residues. Germline V gene data show CDR1 as MDHEN and CDR2 as SYDVKM. Deletions cut 6 bases from V and 4 bases from J, with 19 bases between. The CDR3 region has the DNA TGTGCCAGCAGCTCGACCGGGGCCAAGCTTTACAATGAGCAGTTCTTC. This codes for CASSSTGAKLYNEQFF.

V is TRBV27 and J is TRBJ1-2; a weak D match, TRBD1 (5 bases). This CDR3 comprises 13 residues. In germline, CDR1 is MNHEY, CDR2 SMNVEV (reference sequence). V was cut by 4 bases and J by 4 bases, with 10 bases left in between. The CDR3 DNA follows: TGTGCCAGCAGTTCTTTTCAGGGCTATGGCTACACCTTC. Its protein product is CASSSFQGYGYTF.

V usage is TRBV4-1 and J usage is TRBJ2-7, with 12 bases lining up with TRBD2. V shed 1 base and J 6 bases; nucleotides not matched to a gene: 1. The V gene's germline CDR1 is MGHRA and CDR2 YSYEKL. The CDR3 has 14 residues. This CDR3 reads CASSQGLAGAEQYF. As DNA, the CDR3 is TGCGCCAGCAGCCAAGGACTAGCGGGAGCCGAGCAGTACTTC.

The rearrangement links TRBV9 to TRBJ2-2; the D is unclear. Trimming stripped 0 bases from V and 4 bases from J, with 10 bases between. CDR1 is SGDLS and CDR2 is YYNGEE in the germline V gene. This CDR3 comprises 15 residues. CDR3 coding DNA: TGTGCCAGCAGCGTAGAACTCGGCCGCACCGGGGAGCTGTTTTTT. It codes for CASSVELGRTGELFF.

The CDR3 loop is CASSQGAGGLGTQYF. CDR3 DNA sequence: TGCGCCAGCAGCCAAGGAGCGGGGGGGTTAGGGACGCAGTATTTT. The chain uses TRBV4-3 and TRBJ2-3; 10 bases line up with TRBD2. The CDR3 sequence is 15 residues long. The V gene's germline CDR1 is LGHNA and CDR2 YSLEER. J was trimmed by 9 bases and V by 1 base; bases with no gene match: 7.

The chain links TRBV7-2 to TRBJ2-5; D may be TRBD1 or TRBD2 (5 bases each). This CDR3 spans 13 amino acids. Per the germline V gene, CDR1 is SGHTA and CDR2 is FQGNSA. V lost 4 bases and J 0 bases, leaving 6 bases between the germline ends. The CDR3 protein is CASSSGHQETQYF. The CDR3 region has the DNA TGTGCCAGCAGCTCGGGACACCAAGAGACCCAGTACTTC.

This chain links TRBV7-2 with TRBJ1-2, with TRBD1 matching 9 bases. Germline lookup yields CDR1 SGHTA and CDR2 FQGNSA. The CDR3 sequence is 15 residues long. Germline trimming cut 0 bases from V and 4 bases from J; bases unmatched to any gene: 3. DNA of the CDR3: TGTGCCAGCAGCTTAGCCCCGGACAGGGGCTATGGCTACACCTTC. It specifies CASSLAPDRGYGYTF.

This clone was picked up a small number of times. The chain recombines TRBV16 with TRBJ2-2; the match to TRBD1 covers 9 bases. J gave up 4 bases and V 3 bases, and 3 bases lay outside the gene matches. The CDR3 is 15 amino acids. Germline values: CDR1 KGHSY, CDR2 FQNENV. The CDR3 bases are TGTGCCAGCAGCCATATGACAGGGGGCACCGGGGAGCTGTTTTTT. Translation gives CASSHMTGGTGELFF.

The genes are TRBV2 and TRBJ2-7; D possibly corresponds to TRBD2 (7 bases). V lost 7 bases and J 3 bases, leaving 13 bases between the germline ends. The CDR3 length is 13 residues. Looked up from germline, CDR1 is SNHLY and CDR2 is FYNNEI. For the CDR3, the DNA is TGTGCCAGCAAGGGGGACTACATCTACGAGCAGTACTTC. Translated, it gives CASKGDYIYEQYF.

This clone showed up just a few times. V is TRBV13 and J is TRBJ2-7; 10 positions agree with TRBD2. CDR1 PRHDT and CDR2 FYEKMQ come from the germline V gene (reference sequence). Trimming cost V 4 bases and J 0 bases; bases outside gene matches: 6. This CDR3 contains 16 residues. The CDR3 DNA sequence: TGTGCCAGCAGCTCCTCTAGCGGGGGCCGCTCCTACGAGCAGTACTTC. Residues: CASSSSSGGRSYEQYF.

Regarding this clone: Other DNA sequences of this sample code for an identical CDR3. V and J are TRBV12-5 and TRBJ2-7; D is unresolved. Germline CDR1 is LGHNT and CDR2 is FRNRAP. V was trimmed by 1 base and J by 0 bases, leaving 4 bases between them. The CDR3 length is 13 residues. The CDR3 sequence: CASGLGGSYEQYF. The CDR3 DNA reads as TGTGCTAGTGGTTTGGGCGGCTCCTACGAGCAGTACTTC.

This clone has just a few counts. CDR3 sequence: CASSQDGTTAGFYEQYF. CDR3 coding DNA: TGTGCCAGCAGCCAAGATGGGACTACAGCGGGGTTCTACGAGCAGTACTTC. The rearrangement joins TRBV4-2 to TRBJ2-7, with 7 bases matching TRBD2. Germline CDR1 and CDR2: LGHNA and YNFKEQ. The CDR3 consists of 17 residues. Trimming removed 0 bases from V and 3 bases from J; junction bases left unmatched: 11.

The rearrangement joins TRBV6-5 to TRBJ2-1; 10 bases are a match to TRBD2. Unmatched junction bases numbered 11, after V lost 6 bases and J lost 9 bases. Germline assignment: CDR1 MNHEY and CDR2 SVGAGI. The CDR3 totals 15 residues. The CDR3 is CASSRPGLAQFEQFF. In nucleotides, the CDR3 is TGTGCCAGCAGCCGACCGGGACTAGCGCAATTTGAGCAGTTCTTC.

The rearrangement uses TRBV27 and TRBJ2-4; TRBD1 matches at 9 bases. The CDR3 contains 19 residues. Per the germline V gene, CDR1 is MNHEY and CDR2 is SMNVEV (reference sequence). Trimming took 6 bases from V and 0 from J; bases not matched to a gene: 15. Here the CDR3 reads CASSRGQGQGGRAKNIQYF. CDR3 DNA sequence: TGTGCCAGCAGCCGAGGGCAGGGACAGGGTGGGCGAGCCAAAAACATTCAGTACTTC.

This rearrangement joins TRBV30 to TRBJ1-2, with D possibly being TRBD1 (6 bases). The CDR3 has 12 residues. Germline V gene data show CDR1 as GTSNPN and CDR2 as SVGIG (reference sequence). Deletions cut 3 bases from V and 5 bases from J, with 10 bases between. In DNA, the CDR3 is TGTGCCTGGAGGGACAGTTATTATGGCTACACCTTC. Translating it yields CAWRDSYYGYTF.

V is TRBV4-3 and J is TRBJ2-7, with 8 bases fitting TRBD2. In germline, CDR1 is LGHNA, CDR2 YSLEER. CDR3 length equals 17 residues. The V segment lost 1 base and the J segment 6 bases; nucleotides outside the gene matches: 14. CDR3 region: CASSQARRGARECEQYF. CDR3 DNA: TGCGCCAGCAGCCAAGCCCGGCGGGGGGCTCGAGAGTGCGAGCAGTACTTC.

About this clone: One base away lies a much larger clone, so this may be a sequencing read error. The chain joins TRBV5-6 to TRBJ2-3; 8 nucleotides line up with TRBD2. This CDR3 has 15 amino acids. Germline loops: CDR1 SGHDT, CDR2 YYEEEE. Unmatched junction bases numbered 2, after V lost 2 bases and J lost 0 bases. CDR3 in amino acids: CASSFSGASTDTQYF. In nucleotides, the CDR3 is TGTGCCAGCAGCTTTAGCGGGGCAAGCACAGATACGCAGTATTTT.